The T cell receptor (beta chain) under discussion was sequenced for a study of cytotoxic CD8 clonotypes in ibrutinib-treated CLL. Study outcomes and limitations: Clonality at baseline surpassed age-matched healthy donors and tracked circulating CD8+ T-cell counts. The clonality rise at ibrutinib response reflected private clonotype expansion.

The CDR3 sequence is 12 residues long. V was trimmed by 5 bases and J by 7 bases, leaving 11 bases between them. The germline gives CDR1 LGHNA, CDR2 YNFKEQ. A 1 in 200,000 to 1 in 1 million T cell depth was the sequencing target. TCRdb's copy holds only in-frame clones and misses some; the assay was immunoSEQ multiplex PCR. The table records more than 110,000 clones, 70% to 90% of them present only once. As to this clone: Its target is not known.

The chain couples TRBV4-2 to TRBJ1-1; no reliable D call. This TCR derives from a human donor with chronic lymphocytic leukemia. Sample: PBMCs, taken after 36 months of ibrutinib treatment. This CDR3 reads CASSNEGLEAFF. The CDR3 DNA sequence: TGTGCCAGCAGCAATGAGGGCCTTGAAGCTTTCTTT.